This T cell receptor (beta chain) derives from a study of blood T cell repertoires in COVID-19. Whole-study context: Acute and convalescent COVID-19 specimens originated in the United States, Italy and Spain. PBMCs, B-cell-depleted T cells, or T cells provided the cDNA or gDNA that made up the material.

V was shortened by 4 bases and J by 1 base, with 11 bases between the two germline ends. Germline CDR1 reads SGDLS; CDR2 reads YYNGEE. CDR3 length: 15 amino acids. Original handling: Estimation of nucleated cell counts was performed using reference gene primer amplification. Assay used: immunoSEQ multiplex PCR; TCRdb lists only in-frame clones, some missing. The V and J calls and clone size are taken from that table; D and trimming were inferred from the DNA. The sample has roughly 200,000 clones, less than 85% seen once. This TCR was sampled from a man between 50 and 59 years old who had recovered from COVID-19. The chain employs TRBV9 and TRBJ2-2; a weak D match, TRBD1 (5 bases). Sequencing input: peripheral blood. The CDR3 spells CASSPQTGNTGELFF. Here the CDR3 DNA reads TGTGCCAGCAGCCCCCAAACAGGGAACACCGGGGAGCTGTTTTTT.